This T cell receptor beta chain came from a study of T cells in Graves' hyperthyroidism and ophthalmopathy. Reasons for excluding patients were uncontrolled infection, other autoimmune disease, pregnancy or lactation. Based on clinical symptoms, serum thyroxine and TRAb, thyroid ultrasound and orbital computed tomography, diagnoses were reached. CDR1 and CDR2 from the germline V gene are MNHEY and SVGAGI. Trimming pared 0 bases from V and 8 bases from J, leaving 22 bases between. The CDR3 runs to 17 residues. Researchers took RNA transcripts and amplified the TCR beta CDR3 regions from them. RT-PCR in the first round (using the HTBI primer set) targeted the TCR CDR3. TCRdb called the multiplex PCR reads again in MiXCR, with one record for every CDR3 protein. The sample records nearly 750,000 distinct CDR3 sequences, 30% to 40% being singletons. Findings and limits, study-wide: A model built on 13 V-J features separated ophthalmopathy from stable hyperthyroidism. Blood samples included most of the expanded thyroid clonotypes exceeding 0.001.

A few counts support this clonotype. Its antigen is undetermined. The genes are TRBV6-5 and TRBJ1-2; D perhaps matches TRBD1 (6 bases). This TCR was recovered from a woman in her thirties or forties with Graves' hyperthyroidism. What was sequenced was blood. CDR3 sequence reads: CASSYSRGTSSRGGYTF. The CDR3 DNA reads TGTGCCAGCAGTTACTCGAGGGGGACATCATCCAGAGGGGGCTACACCTTC.